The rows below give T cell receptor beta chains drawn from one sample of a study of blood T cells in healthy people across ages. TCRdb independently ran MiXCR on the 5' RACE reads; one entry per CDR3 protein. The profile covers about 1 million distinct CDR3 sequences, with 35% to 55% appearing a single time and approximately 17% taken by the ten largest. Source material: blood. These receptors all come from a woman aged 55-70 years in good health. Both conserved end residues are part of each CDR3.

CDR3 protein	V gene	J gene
CASSLVTGRGTEAFF	TRBV12-3/TRBV12-4	TRBJ1-1
CATSRGGDSYEQYF	TRBV15	TRBJ2-7
CASSYSVPGPHTDTQYF	TRBV6-5	TRBJ2-3
CASLKGLVEYF	TRBV28	TRBJ2-5
CSTRTGPQETQYF	TRBV29-1	TRBJ2-5
CASPTGTSGRNEQFF	TRBV7-9	TRBJ2-1
CASTDRELEQFF	TRBV28	TRBJ2-1
CASGLVAGGRNEQFF	TRBV12-5	TRBJ2-1
CSARDPASGREYGEQFF	TRBV20-1	TRBJ2-1
CSARGPGTSGRDTQYF	TRBV20-1	TRBJ2-3
CASSFLAGAGEQFF	TRBV5-1	TRBJ2-1
CAIRGQTYEQYF	TRBV10-3	TRBJ2-7
CASSYGIGGTTDTQYF	TRBV6-2/TRBV6-3	TRBJ2-3
CASSLVGTGYYEQYF	TRBV5-5	TRBJ2-7
CAIGAGISADTQYF	TRBV10-3	TRBJ2-3
CSAEVGYTEAFF	TRBV20-1	TRBJ1-1
CASSLMGPAYEQYF	TRBV5-1	TRBJ2-7
CASSGSEDMVYEQYF	TRBV2	-
CASSSGTGFGYTF	TRBV27	TRBJ1-2
CASSLTLGATYGYTF	TRBV6-5	TRBJ1-2
CSARSSRDRARGYEQYF	TRBV20-1	TRBJ2-7
CASSPDPRTGTDNQPQHF	TRBV4-2	TRBJ1-5
CASSPIQGFGEQYF	TRBV5-1	-